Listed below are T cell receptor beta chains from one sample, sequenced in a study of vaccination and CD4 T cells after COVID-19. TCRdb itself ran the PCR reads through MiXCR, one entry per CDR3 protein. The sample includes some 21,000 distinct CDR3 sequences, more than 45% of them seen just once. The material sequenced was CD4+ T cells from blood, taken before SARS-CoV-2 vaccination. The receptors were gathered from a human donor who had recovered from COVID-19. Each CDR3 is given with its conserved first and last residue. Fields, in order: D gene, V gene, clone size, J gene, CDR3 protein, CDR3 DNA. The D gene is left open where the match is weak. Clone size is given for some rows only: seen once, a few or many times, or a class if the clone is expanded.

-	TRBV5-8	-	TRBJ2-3	CASSSPEIGDTQYF	TGTGCCAGCAGCTCCCCAGAGATCGGCGATACGCAGTATTTT
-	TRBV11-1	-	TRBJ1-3	CASSLVRSGNTIYF	TGTGCCAGCAGCTTAGTGCGTTCTGGAAACACCATATATTTT
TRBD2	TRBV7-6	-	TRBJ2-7	CASSPRTSGSYEQYF	TGTGCCAGCAGCCCCCGGACTAGCGGGAGTTACGAGCAGTACTTC
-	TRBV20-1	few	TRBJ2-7	CSLRGRKSYEQYF	TGCAGTCTCAGGGGCAGGAAGAGTTACGAGCAGTACTTC
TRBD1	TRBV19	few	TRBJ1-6	CASSIGRQGAYNSPLHF	TGTGCCAGTAGTATCGGGCGACAGGGGGCCTATAATTCACCCCTCCACTTT
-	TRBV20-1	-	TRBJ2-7	CSAPRTEESYEQYF	TGCAGTGCTCCGCGGACAGAGGAATCCTACGAGCAGTACTTC
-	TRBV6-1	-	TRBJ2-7	CASGRTIGQYF	TGTGCCAGCGGTAGGACCATCGGGCAGTACTTC
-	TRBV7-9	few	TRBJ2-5	CASSFLRSQETQYF	TGTGCCAGCAGCTTCCTGCGGAGTCAAGAGACCCAGTACTTC
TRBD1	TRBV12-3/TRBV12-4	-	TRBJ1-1	CASSFRTGTTVGAFF	TGTGCCAGCAGTTTCCGGACAGGGACAACTGTGGGAGCTTTCTTT
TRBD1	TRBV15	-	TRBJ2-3	CATSSDRATDTQYF	TGTGCCACCAGCAGTGACAGGGCCACAGATACGCAGTATTTT
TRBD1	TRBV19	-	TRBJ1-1	CASSIGQGAEAFF	TGTGCCAGTAGTATAGGACAGGGGGCTGAAGCTTTCTTT
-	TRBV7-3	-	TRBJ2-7	CASSLKSTDLSYEQYF	TGTGCCAGCAGCTTAAAGTCTACCGATCTCTCCTACGAGCAGTACTTC
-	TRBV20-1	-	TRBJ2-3	CSARGGEYTQYF	TGCAGTGCTAGAGGGGGGGAATATACGCAGTATTTT
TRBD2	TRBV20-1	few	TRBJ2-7	CSATGTSGSLDEQYF	TGCAGTGCTACCGGGACTAGCGGGAGTTTAGACGAGCAGTACTTC